These T cell receptor beta chains were read from a single sample in a study of T cell repertoires in cytomegalovirus infection. No antigen has been assigned to these receptors. Via MiXCR, TCRdb re-called the reads, giving one row per CDR3 protein. The data hold some 940,000 distinct CDR3 sequences, with about a third observed a single time. The source was cultured CD8+ T cells from PBMCs, collected from culture after CMV antigen stimulation. These receptors came from a human donor in good health (CMV status not recorded). Some clones in this sample may be carry-over from other donors' samples. Both conserved end residues are part of each CDR3.

cdr3_length,v_call,j_call,cdr3_aa
15,TRBV5-3,TRBJ1-5,CASTSDRGSNQPQHF
12,TRBV11-2,TRBJ2-1,CASSFGLGEQFF
17,TRBV12-3/TRBV12-4,TRBJ2-6,CASSFKGQGSGANVLTF
17,TRBV7-2,TRBJ1-2,CASSLSYAGDRGDGYTF
15,TRBV28,TRBJ2-3,CASSLQASSTDTQYF
13,TRBV10-3,TRBJ2-7,CAIRGDRGYEQYF
19,TRBV4-3,TRBJ2-1,CASSQDPSGGYRSYNEQFF
14,TRBV7-8,TRBJ1-2,CASSLAGGNNGYTF
14,TRBV5-4,TRBJ2-1,CASTGQGPYNEQFF
16,TRBV28,TRBJ2-1,CASSTALAGGQYEQFF
14,TRBV27,TRBJ1-2,CASSFNITHYGYTF
15,TRBV19,TRBJ1-6,CASTPQQGRNSPLHF
13,TRBV7-9,TRBJ2-3,CTSEGQSTDTQYF
13,TRBV27,TRBJ1-2,CASSPDGDYGYTF
15,TRBV4-1,TRBJ1-5,CASSQEAGGGQPQHF
13,TRBV20-1,TRBJ1-2,CSAREGIYYGYTF
17,TRBV12-5,TRBJ1-6,CASGYDSRYQPDSPLHF
14,TRBV2,TRBJ2-5,CASSLLGRWETQYF
12,TRBV12-5,TRBJ2-2,CASGRGPRELFF
17,TRBV7-2,TRBJ1-2,CASSRTGAAAFNYGYTF
13,TRBV14,TRBJ2-1,CTSSQGYHNEQFF
15,TRBV7-3,TRBJ1-5,CASSFYDRPNQPQHF
16,TRBV15,TRBJ1-5,CATSRARGQVDQPQHF
16,TRBV28,TRBJ2-2,CASSLVLSPQTGELFF
14,TRBV7-6,TRBJ1-5,CASSLVRDNQPQHF